Shown below are 27 T cell receptor beta chains from a single sample sequenced in a study of cytomegalovirus exposure and HLA in healthy donors. A multiplex PCR was run with 60 Vbeta primers and 13 Jbeta primers. Assay used: immunoSEQ multiplex PCR; TCRdb lists only in-frame clones, some missing. Of about 130,000 clones in the sample, under 85% were seen once. Sequencing used PBMCs. These receptors were taken from a male donor in good health and CMV-seropositive.

This clone turned up a few times. The chain combines TRBV21-1 with TRBJ2-7; TRBD1, the D gene given by the table, was not confirmed from the DNA. TRBV21-1 is a known pseudogene. CDR3 length equals 15 residues. CDR3 protein: CASSKGAGLSYEQYF. CDR3 nucleotide sequence: TGTGCCAGCAGCAAGGGGGCAGGTTTGTCCTACGAGCAGTACTTC.

This clone has just a few counts. This rearrangement joins TRBV6-1 to TRBJ2-7, with TRBD2 identical over 13 bases. CDR1 is MNHNS, CDR2 SASEGT, per germline. The CDR3 is 15 residues long. V lost 7 bases and J lost 5; bases outside the gene matches: 8. The CDR3 nucleotides read TGTGCCAGCAAAAAACTAGCGGGAGGGCCACACGAGCAGTACTTC. Amino acids: CASKKLAGGPHEQYF.

CDR3 sequence reads: CARRPHAGQNIQYF. In DNA form, the CDR3 reads TGTGCCAGAAGGCCCCACGCGGGACAAAACATTCAGTACTTC. The V gene is TRBV21-1, the J gene TRBJ2-4; the D call TRBD2 from the table was never checked on the DNA. TRBV21-1 represents a pseudogene. The CDR3 has 14 residues.

This rearrangement joins TRBV5-1 to TRBJ2-5, with TRBD2 identical over 16 bases. V trimming: 5 bases; J trimming: 5 bases; junction bases outside the gene matches: 6. The CDR3 is 16 amino acids. CDR1 and CDR2 from the germline V gene are SGHRS and YFSETQ. The CDR3 region has the DNA TGCGCCAGCAGAACCGGGACTAGCGGGGGGGCGGAGACCCAGTACTTC. It specifies CASRTGTSGGAETQYF.

The CDR3 spells CAWSVRGTTSGELFF. CDR3 DNA: TGTGCCTGGAGTGTCCGAGGGACAACCTCTGGGGAGCTGTTTTTT. The rearrangement links TRBV30 to TRBJ2-2; tentative D call: TRBD1 (6 bases). Trimming stripped 0 bases from V and 8 bases from J, with 16 bases between. Germline CDR1 GTSNPN, CDR2 SVGIG (reference sequence). The CDR3 loop spans 15 amino acids.

The genes are TRBV6-5 and TRBJ1-1; 7 bases agree with TRBD1. V dropped 2 bases and J dropped 1; count of bases not matched to a gene: 4. The CDR3 spans 15 residues. The germline CDR1 and CDR2 sequences are MNHEY and SVGAGI. The CDR3 protein is CASSYVRQGNTEAFF. CDR3 DNA: TGTGCCAGCAGTTACGTCCGACAGGGGAACACTGAAGCTTTCTTT.

The rearrangement uses TRBV7-2 and TRBJ1-1, with 8 bases fitting TRBD1. The CDR3 covers 15 residues. Germline lookup yields CDR1 SGHTA and CDR2 FQGNSA. The trim removed 0 bases at V and 4 bases at J, leaving 4 bases unmatched. CDR3 bases: TGTGCCAGCAGCTTAGCTGCAGGGGGCGGCACTGAAGCTTTCTTT. Amino acid sequence: CASSLAAGGGTEAFF.

Details on this clone: Relative to the germline gene, one junction end is altered; a read error may explain this. The chain couples TRBV7-9 to TRBJ2-7; TRBD1 agrees at 7 bases. Germline V gene lookup returns CDR1 SEHNR and CDR2 FQNEAQ (reference sequence). CDR3 length: 16 residues. The CDR3 region has the DNA TGTTCCAGCAGCTTAGAAGAGACAGGGAGCTCCTACGAGCAGTACTTC. Translating gives CSSSLEETGSSYEQYF. Drawing the rest from reference TRBV7-9 and TRBJ2-7, the complete variable domain is DTGVSQNPRHKITKRGQNVTFRCDPISEHNRLYWYRQTLGQGPEFLTYFQNEAQLEKSRLLSDRFSAERPKGSFSTLEIQRTEQGDSAMYLCSSSLEETGSSYEQYFGPGTRLTVT.

V gene TRBV6-4 combines with J gene TRBJ2-1; 11 bases map to TRBD2. Germline V gene lookup returns CDR1 MRHNA and CDR2 SNTAGT. V was clipped by 4 bases and J by 4 bases; unmatched bases: 6. The CDR3 totals 16 residues. The CDR3 DNA is TGTGCCAGCAGTGTGTCGGGGACTAGCGGTTACAATGAGCAGTTCTTC. Translation gives CASSVSGTSGYNEQFF.

This chain links TRBV7-6 with TRBJ2-7; D remains ambiguous. CDR3 length: 14 amino acids. Deletions cut 3 bases from V and 0 bases from J, with 9 bases between. Germline CDR1 reads SGHVS; CDR2 reads FNYEAQ. CDR3 DNA: TGTGCCAGCAGCTTTGCTATAGACTCCTACGAGCAGTACTTC. Translated: CASSFAIDSYEQYF. Based on the CDR3 plus reference TRBV7-6 and TRBJ2-7, the full variable domain is GAGVSQSPRYKVTKRGQDVALRCDPISGHVSLYWYRQALGQGPEFLTYFNYEAQQDKSGLPNDRFSAERPEGSISTLTIQRTEQRDSAMYRCASSFAIDSYEQYFGPGTRLTVT.

The rearrangement links TRBV5-1 to TRBJ1-2; no firm D call. This CDR3 is built from 13 residues. Germline V lookup: CDR1 SGHRS, CDR2 YFSETQ. Trimming cost V 4 bases and J 0 bases, with 7 bases left between them. Here the CDR3 DNA reads TGCGCCAGCAGCCCCGGGACTAACTATGGCTACACCTTC. Translation gives CASSPGTNYGYTF.

This clone has just a few counts. The V and J genes are TRBV7-9 and TRBJ1-1; D is uncertain. The CDR3 runs to 15 residues. Germline loops: CDR1 SEHNR, CDR2 FQNEAQ (reference sequence). With 2 bases removed from V and 4 bases from J, the gap between germline ends came to 14 bases. CDR3 amino acids: CASSLLRHTTTEAFF. DNA of the CDR3: TGTGCCAGCAGCTTATTGAGACACACGACCACTGAAGCTTTCTTT.

The J gene is TRBJ1-4, the V gene TRBV5-1; D remains unclear. The CDR3 has 15 residues. The germline gives CDR1 SGHRS, CDR2 YFSETQ. V dropped 4 bases and J dropped 6 bases, with 16 bases sitting between them. CDR3: CASSASTGVDEKLFF. In DNA, the CDR3 is TGCGCCAGCAGCGCCTCGACGGGTGTTGATGAAAAACTGTTTTTT.

This CDR3 reads CASSHQGSETQYF. The CDR3 DNA reads TGTGCCAGTAGCCATCAGGGATCGGAGACCCAGTACTTC. The genes are TRBV19 and TRBJ2-5; D perhaps matches TRBD1 (5 bases). Trimming pared 6 bases from V and 5 bases from J, leaving 13 bases between. The CDR3 runs 13 residues. Per the germline V gene, CDR1 is LNHDA and CDR2 is SQIVND (reference sequence).

The gene calls are TRBV7-7 and TRBJ2-2, with TRBD1 matching 9 bases. CDR3 length: 13 residues. CDR1 and CDR2 from the germline V gene are SSHAT and FNYEAQ (reference sequence). The CDR3 protein is CNLEGDRVVELFF. The CDR3 DNA reads as TGTAACCTTGAAGGGGACAGGGTGGTGGAGCTGTTTTTT. The variable domain in full, completed from reference TRBV7-7 and TRBJ2-2, reads GAGVSQSPRYKVTKRGQDVTLRCDPISSHATLYWYQQALGQGPEFLTYFNYEAQPDKSGLPSDRFSAERPEGSISTLTIQRTEQRDSAMYRCNLEGDRVVELFFGEGSRLTVL.

This sequence joins TRBV30 and TRBJ1-2; D may be TRBD1 (6 bases). In germline, CDR1 is GTSNPN, CDR2 SVGIG (reference sequence). The V end lost 3 bases, the J end lost 4 bases, and 12 bases lay between the germline ends. This CDR3 has 13 residues. In DNA, the CDR3 is TGTGCCTGGAGGATCGGACAGAGCTATGGCTACACCTTC. It translates to CAWRIGQSYGYTF.

This chain links TRBV6-1 with TRBJ2-1; 10 nucleotides match TRBD2. From germline, CDR1 is MNHNS and CDR2 SASEGT. After removal of 4 bases from V and 1 base from J, the junction contained 13 bases not matched to a gene. The CDR3 spans 19 residues. This CDR3 reads CASSGFRTSGLPSYNEQFF. The CDR3 nucleotides read TGTGCCAGCAGTGGATTCAGGACTAGCGGACTACCGTCCTACAATGAGCAGTTCTTC.

The chain joins TRBV27 to TRBJ2-1, with D possibly being TRBD2 (6 bases). V was cut by 5 bases and J by 5 bases, with 19 bases left in between. CDR3 size: 16 residues. Germline V gene lookup returns CDR1 MNHEY and CDR2 SMNVEV (reference sequence). Here the CDR3 DNA reads TGTGCCAGCAGTCCTTGGGTCGAGCGGGCCGACAATGAGCAGTTCTTC. It is translated as CASSPWVERADNEQFF.

The chain links TRBV11-2 to TRBJ2-4, with a tentative D call TRBD2 (7 bases). The V and J ends lost 1 base and 6 bases respectively, with 16 bases between them. Germline loops: CDR1 SGHAT, CDR2 FQNNGV. The CDR3 is 16 residues long. The CDR3 sequence: CASSLGRGALGNIQYF. The CDR3 nucleotides are TGTGCCAGCAGCTTAGGCCGGGGGGCGTTAGGAAACATTCAGTACTTC. Drawing the rest from reference TRBV11-2 and TRBJ2-4, the complete variable domain is EAGVAQSPRYKIIEKRQSVAFWCNPISGHATLYWYQQILGQGPKLLIQFQNNGVVDDSQLPKDRFSAERLKGVDSTLKIQPAKLEDSAVYLCASSLGRGALGNIQYFGAGTRLSVL.

J is TRBJ2-5 and V is TRBV7-9, with 15 nucleotides matching TRBD2. Germline loops: CDR1 SEHNR, CDR2 FQNEAQ (reference sequence). Unmatched junction bases numbered 1, after V lost 3 bases and J lost 2 bases. CDR3 length equals 16 residues. CDR3 amino acids: CASSLGTSGGQETQYF. In DNA form, the CDR3 reads TGTGCCAGCAGCTTGGGGACTAGCGGGGGGCAAGAGACCCAGTACTTC.

The J gene is TRBJ1-4, the V gene TRBV5-1; 9 positions agree with TRBD1. The germline V gene has CDR1 SGHRS and CDR2 YFSETQ. V was clipped by 0 bases and J by 8 bases; unmatched bases: 2. This CDR3 has 14 amino acids. CDR3 bases: TGCGCCAGCAGCTTGGGACAGGGGGGGGAAAAACTGTTTTTT. Residues: CASSLGQGGEKLFF.

This clone was found once. The J gene is TRBJ1-2, the V gene TRBV28, with 7 bases matching TRBD1. CDR1 and CDR2 from the germline V gene are MDHEN and SYDVKM. The trim removed 6 bases at V and 1 base at J, leaving 5 bases unmatched. CDR3 length: 14 amino acids. This CDR3 is CASSLGQRNYGYTF. The CDR3 nucleotides are TGTGCCAGCAGCCTGGGACAGCGTAACTATGGCTACACCTTC.

The J gene is TRBJ2-2, the V gene TRBV10-2, with 14 bases aligning to TRBD2. V was pared by 8 bases and J by 0 bases, with 5 bases of the junction left unmatched. Germline V lookup: CDR1 WSHSY, CDR2 SAAADI. The CDR3 runs to 17 residues. As DNA, the CDR3 is TGCGCCAGCGGGAAGGGACTAGCGGGAGCGAACACCGGGGAGCTGTTTTTT. Translating it yields CASGKGLAGANTGELFF.

The J gene is TRBJ1-6, the V gene TRBV27; TRBD1 is a possible D gene (6 bases). CDR1 is MNHEY and CDR2 is SMNVEV in the germline V gene (reference sequence). The V end lost 0 bases, the J end lost 7 bases, and 10 bases lay between the germline ends. The CDR3 contains 15 residues. This CDR3 reads CASSLSWGQNSPLHF. The CDR3, as DNA: TGTGCCAGCAGTTTATCCTGGGGGCAGAATTCACCCCTCCACTTT.

This chain joins TRBV5-4 and TRBJ1-6; possibly TRBD1 for D (6 bases). The germline V and J ends were trimmed by 5 bases and 6 bases, with 15 bases remaining between them. The germline gives CDR1 SGHNT, CDR2 YYREEE (reference sequence). The CDR3 covers 15 residues. In nucleotides, the CDR3 is TGTGCCAGCAGTGGTGCCGGGACACCTAATTCACCCCTCCACTTT. Residues: CASSGAGTPNSPLHF.

V gene TRBV9 combines with J gene TRBJ1-1; possibly TRBD1 for D (6 bases). Germline values: CDR1 SGDLS, CDR2 YYNGEE. The CDR3 sequence is 14 residues long. Trimming took 4 bases from V and 1 from J, leaving 11 bases between them. Written as DNA, the CDR3 is TGTGCCAGCAGCTTCACAGGGCCGAACACTGAAGCTTTCTTT. Amino acid sequence: CASSFTGPNTEAFF.

As for this clone: The sample has other DNA sequences that encode this CDR3 too. This chain joins TRBV27 and TRBJ2-7; 9 bases line up with TRBD2. The junction had 13 bases not matched to a gene; V was cut back by 5 bases and J by 2 bases. CDR1 and CDR2 (germline): MNHEY, SMNVEV (reference sequence). The CDR3 runs to 17 residues. The CDR3, as DNA: TGTGCCAGCAGTAGGCGGGGGGGGCGCGGGACGGCCTACGAGCAGTACTTC. Translated, it gives CASSRRGGRGTAYEQYF.